This T cell receptor (beta chain) was sequenced during a study of T cells expressing NK-cell markers. The CDR3 spans 13 residues. CDR1 and CDR2 from the germline V gene are SGHRS and YFSETQ. Each CDR3 protein gets one entry in TCRdb, which reprocessed the 5' RACE reads and gives no DNA. This sample's clone table lists about 150,000 distinct CDR3 sequences. V usage is TRBV5-1 and J usage is TRBJ2-1. This receptor was taken from a woman aged 50 to 60 in good health. Sequenced material: blood T cells: a sorted CD56 or NKG2C T cell subset, CD4+ or CD8+ T cells, or bulk PBMC T cells (not recorded which). This chain's CDR3 is CASSWWVDNEQFF.